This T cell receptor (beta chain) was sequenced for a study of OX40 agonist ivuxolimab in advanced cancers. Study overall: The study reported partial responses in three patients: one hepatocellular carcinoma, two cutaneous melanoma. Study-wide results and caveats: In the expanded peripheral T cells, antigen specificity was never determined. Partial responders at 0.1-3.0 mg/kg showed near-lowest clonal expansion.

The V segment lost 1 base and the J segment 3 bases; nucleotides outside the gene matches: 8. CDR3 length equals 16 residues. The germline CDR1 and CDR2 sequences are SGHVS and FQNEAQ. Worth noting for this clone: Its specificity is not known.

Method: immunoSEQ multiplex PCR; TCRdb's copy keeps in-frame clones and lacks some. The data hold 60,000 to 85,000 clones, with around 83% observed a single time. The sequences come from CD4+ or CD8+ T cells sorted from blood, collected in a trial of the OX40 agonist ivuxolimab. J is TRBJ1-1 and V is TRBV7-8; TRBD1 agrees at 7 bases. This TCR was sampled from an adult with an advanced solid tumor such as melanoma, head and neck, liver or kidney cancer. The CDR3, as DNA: TGTGCCAGCAGCTTAGTACAGGGACAGAGCGACACTGAAGCTTTCTTT. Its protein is CASSLVQGQSDTEAFF. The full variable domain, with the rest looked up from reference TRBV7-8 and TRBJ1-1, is GAGVSQSPRYKVAKRGQDVALRCDPISGHVSLFWYQQALGQGPEFLTYFQNEAQLDKSGLPSDRFFAERPEGSVSTLKIQRTQQEDSAVYLCASSLVQGQSDTEAFFGQGTRLTVV.